What follows are 25 T cell receptor beta chains derived from one specimen sequenced in a study of blood T cell repertoires in COVID-19. Assay: immunoSEQ multiplex PCR; the TCRdb copy retains only in-frame clones and omits some. The table records some 210,000 clones, around 90% of them present only once. The sample was peripheral blood. These receptors were collected from a man aged 55 to 70 who had recovered from COVID-19.

The chain employs TRBV6-5 and TRBJ1-5; D is unresolved. With 7 bases removed from V and 0 bases from J, the gap between germline ends came to 13 bases. Per the germline V gene, CDR1 is MNHEY and CDR2 is SVGAGI. The length of the CDR3 is 15 residues. The CDR3 loop reads CASTARGGSNQPQHF. CDR3 coding DNA: TGTGCCAGCACCGCCCGAGGAGGTAGCAATCAGCCCCAGCATTTT.

This clone appeared a few times. The rearrangement links TRBV2 to TRBJ2-7, with D unresolved. Between the trimmed V and J ends, which lost 5 bases and 1 base, there was a span of 9 bases. The CDR3 has 13 amino acids. CDR1 and CDR2 from the germline V gene are SNHLY and FYNNEI. The CDR3 DNA reads as TGTGCCAGCAGTCCCGCAGGATCCTACGAGCAGTACTTC. Its protein is CASSPAGSYEQYF.

The CDR3 region is CASSPDRVGEKLFF. DNA of the CDR3: TGTGCCAGTAGTCCAGACAGGGTGGGTGAAAAACTGTTTTTT. This sequence joins TRBV19 and TRBJ1-4, with 7 nucleotides matching TRBD1. V dropped 5 bases and J dropped 7; count of bases not matched to a gene: 7. Germline loops: CDR1 LNHDA, CDR2 SQIVND (reference sequence). The CDR3 totals 14 residues.

V and J are TRBV18 and TRBJ2-7; 11 nucleotides agree with TRBD2. After removal of 5 bases from V and 6 bases from J, the junction contained 6 bases not matched to a gene. Germline V gives CDR1 KGHSH, CDR2 LQKENI. This CDR3 region has 14 residues. The CDR3 nucleotides read TGTGCCAGCTCATCGACTAGCGGGATAGGCGAGCAGTACTTC. Translated: CASSSTSGIGEQYF.

The chain recombines TRBV10-3 with TRBJ2-1, with 10 bases that match TRBD2. The CDR3 runs 15 residues. V was clipped by 2 bases and J by 7 bases; unmatched bases: 5. Germline V CDR1 and CDR2: ENHRY, SYGVKD. Written as DNA, the CDR3 is TGTGCCATCAGTGAGGAAGCGGGAGGGTTGAATGAGCAGTTCTTC. As protein: CAISEEAGGLNEQFF.

This chain links TRBV5-1 with TRBJ2-3; D is ambiguous. The CDR3 has 13 residues. CDR1 is SGHRS and CDR2 is YFSETQ in the germline V gene. Trimming removed 6 bases at V and 4 bases at J, with 12 bases between. The CDR3 region is CASNGEVPDTQYF. The CDR3 DNA sequence: TGCGCCAGCAACGGTGAGGTCCCAGATACGCAGTATTTT.

This clone was seen only once. The rearrangement uses TRBV2 and TRBJ1-4; the D gene is possibly TRBD1 (5 bases). The germline V gene has CDR1 SNHLY and CDR2 FYNNEI. The CDR3 consists of 18 residues. For the CDR3, the DNA is TGTGTCGCCGGTGGGACTCCGGGATATCCTGCAACTAATGAAAAACTGTTTTTT. This encodes CVAGGTPGYPATNEKLFF.

The sample holds one count of this clone. The genes are TRBV6-1 and TRBJ1-5; D call uncertain. V dropped 4 bases and J dropped 0 bases, with 13 bases sitting between them. The germline CDR1 and CDR2 sequences are MNHNS and SASEGT. The CDR3 totals 16 residues. The DNA of the CDR3 is TGTGCCAGCAGTGGAGACCTGACTGTTAGCAATCAGCCCCAGCATTTT. It translates to CASSGDLTVSNQPQHF.

The chain combines TRBV15 with TRBJ1-2; weak D call: TRBD1 (6 bases). Trimming took off 3 bases at V and 9 bases at J, with 14 bases between the two ends. Germline assignment: CDR1 LNHNV and CDR2 YYDKDF (reference sequence). This CDR3 is built from 13 residues. The CDR3 bases are TGTGCCACCAGCAGGGGGACACTCAGACGCTACACCTTC. Translating gives CATSRGTLRRYTF. The whole variable domain, remainder taken from reference TRBV15 and TRBJ1-2, is DAMVIQNPRYQVTQFGKPVTLSCSQTLNHNVMYWYQQKSSQAPKLLFHYYDKDFNNEADTPDNFQSRRPNTSFCFLDIRSPGLGDTAMYLCATSRGTLRRYTFGSGTRLTVV.

The chain uses TRBV7-2 and TRBJ1-6; the D gene is possibly TRBD1 (6 bases). The V and J ends lost 1 base and 7 bases respectively, with 14 bases between them. There are 16 residues in the CDR3. Germline V lookup: CDR1 SGHTA, CDR2 FQGNSA. For the CDR3, the DNA is TGTGCCAGCAGCTTAGTCCCAGGGGCAGGGAATTCACCCCTCCACTTT. It is translated as CASSLVPGAGNSPLHF.

The chain couples TRBV29-1 to TRBJ2-3; 7 nucleotides agree with TRBD1. The CDR3 loop spans 10 amino acids. Germline V lookup: CDR1 SQVTM, CDR2 ANQGSEA. The ends lost 8 bases at V and 4 bases at J; junction bases unmatched: 0. The CDR3 is CSQGADTQYF. Written as DNA, the CDR3 is TGCAGCCAGGGGGCAGATACGCAGTATTTT.

J is TRBJ2-3 and V is TRBV19; 10 bases line up with TRBD2. J gave up 0 bases and V 5 bases, and 8 bases lay outside the gene matches. Germline lookup yields CDR1 LNHDA and CDR2 SQIVND (reference sequence). The CDR3 covers 17 residues. Written as DNA, the CDR3 is TGTGCCAGTAGTTTCCAAGGACTAGCGGCTAGCACAGATACGCAGTATTTT. Protein product: CASSFQGLAASTDTQYF.

This sequence joins TRBV20-1 and TRBJ2-6; 7 positions agree with TRBD1. Germline V CDR1 and CDR2: DFQATT, SNEGSKA (reference sequence). This CDR3 region has 15 residues. Germline trimming cut 3 bases from V and 4 bases from J; bases unmatched to any gene: 6. DNA of the CDR3: TGCAGTGCTAGTGATGACAGGGCCGGGGCCAACGTCCTGACTTTC. Translating it yields CSASDDRAGANVLTF.

The chain is built from TRBV27 and TRBJ2-1; 9 positions match TRBD1. The CDR3 runs to 16 residues. With V trimmed by 3 bases and J by 8 bases, 11 bases remained unmatched. Germline lookup yields CDR1 MNHEY and CDR2 SMNVEV (reference sequence). CDR3 DNA: TGTGCCAGCAGTTTCCCCCCGGGACAGGGAGGCCATGAGCAGTTCTTC. Translated: CASSFPPGQGGHEQFF.

This clone was observed a few times. The chain is built from TRBV2 and TRBJ1-3; D gene uncertain. Trimming pared 2 bases from V and 0 bases from J, leaving 14 bases between. Germline V CDR1 and CDR2: SNHLY, FYNNEI. CDR3 length equals 17 residues. The CDR3 nucleotides read TGTGCCAGCAGTGAAACCCAGTCAGGCCGCTCTGGAAACACCATATATTTT. It encodes CASSETQSGRSGNTIYF.

The chain recombines TRBV29-1 with TRBJ2-5; D is uncertain. This CDR3 is built from 12 residues. The V end was cut by 5 bases, the J end by 5 bases, with 12 bases between. CDR1 and CDR2 (germline): SQVTM, ANQGSEA. The DNA of the CDR3 is TGCAGCGTTAAGGCAGGTCTCGAGACCCAGTACTTC. Protein product: CSVKAGLETQYF.

The V call is TRBV7-9, the J call TRBJ2-7; D perhaps matches TRBD1 (7 bases). Germline V gene sequence: CDR1 SEHNR, CDR2 FQNEAQ (reference sequence). V gave up 5 bases and J gave up 2 bases, with 13 bases separating them. The CDR3 loop spans 14 amino acids. CDR3 sequence (DNA): TGTGCCAGCAGCCGACTAGGGGGCCCCTACGAGCAGTACTTC. This translates into CASSRLGGPYEQYF.

The chain has TRBV6-5 and TRBJ2-2; 9 nucleotides align to TRBD1. The trim removed 7 bases at V and 5 bases at J, leaving 8 bases unmatched. CDR1 is MNHEY and CDR2 is SVGAGI in the germline V gene. The CDR3 is made up of 15 amino acids. In DNA, the CDR3 is TGTGCCAGCATCGACAGGGGGTTAAGTACCGGGGAGCTGTTTTTT. Translation gives CASIDRGLSTGELFF.

The chain links TRBV6-4 to TRBJ2-7; D possibly corresponds to TRBD1 (5 bases). Between the trimmed V and J ends, which lost 6 bases and 3 bases, there was a span of 12 bases. CDR3 length: 13 residues. Germline-derived CDR1 and CDR2 are MRHNA and SNTAGT. The CDR3 DNA sequence: TGTGCCAGCAGCGAAGGGGCGGACTACGAGCAGTACTTC. This gives the protein CASSEGADYEQYF.

This chain links TRBV25-1 with TRBJ1-4; 7 positions agree with TRBD1. Per the germline V gene, CDR1 is MGHDK and CDR2 is SYGVNS. V lost 5 bases, J lost 8 bases, and 5 bases stayed unmatched. CDR3 length: 13 amino acids. Written as DNA, the CDR3 is TGTGCCAGCAGTCGACAGGGCGGCGAAAAACTGTTTTTT. Encoded protein: CASSRQGGEKLFF. Combining the CDR3 with reference TRBV25-1 and TRBJ1-4 gives the whole variable domain EADIYQTPRYLVIGTGKKITLECSQTMGHDKMYWYQQDPGMELHLIHYSYGVNSTEKGDLSSESTVSRIRTEHFPLTLESARPSHTSQYLCASSRQGGEKLFFGSGTQLSVL.

The chain couples TRBV27 to TRBJ1-2; TRBD1 matches at 9 bases. The J segment lost 6 bases and the V segment lost 5 bases, leaving 4 bases of the junction unmatched. In germline, CDR1 is MNHEY, CDR2 SMNVEV (reference sequence). CDR3 length: 13 residues. DNA of the CDR3: TGTGCCAGCAGTCCCTGGACAGGGGATGGCTACACCTTC. It translates to CASSPWTGDGYTF.

This rearrangement joins TRBV2 to TRBJ2-5; D is uncertain. There are 15 residues in the CDR3. Looked up from germline, CDR1 is SNHLY and CDR2 is FYNNEI. V was cut by 1 base and J by 0 bases, with 9 bases left in between. CDR3 protein: CASSEGALYQETQYF. CDR3 in DNA: TGTGCCAGCAGTGAAGGCGCGCTGTACCAAGAGACCCAGTACTTC.

The V and J genes are TRBV19 and TRBJ1-2, with 8 bases matching TRBD1. The CDR3 extends over 15 amino acids. CDR1 is LNHDA, CDR2 SQIVND, per germline (reference sequence). V was clipped by 5 bases and J by 2 bases; unmatched bases: 7. CDR3 residues: CASSPTGESNYGYTF. DNA for the CDR3: TGTGCCAGTAGTCCGACAGGGGAAAGCAACTATGGCTACACCTTC.

This clone was detected only once. This chain connects TRBV19 to TRBJ2-3, with D possibly TRBD2 on 6 matching bases. Trimming shortened V by 0 bases and J by 3 bases, and 19 bases separated the two germline ends. Germline V gene sequence: CDR1 LNHDA, CDR2 SQIVND (reference sequence). This CDR3 comprises 18 residues. CDR3 region: CASSIDLWRDRNTDTQYF. DNA of the CDR3: TGTGCCAGTAGTATAGATCTATGGAGGGACCGAAATACAGATACGCAGTATTTT.

V is TRBV19 and J is TRBJ1-4; the D is unclear. The CDR3 has 15 amino acids. Germline CDR1 LNHDA, CDR2 SQIVND (reference sequence). V was trimmed by 5 bases and J by 8 bases, leaving 18 bases between them. CDR3 DNA sequence: TGTGCCAGTAGTGCCGGGGAGGTCGGAAAGGAAAAACTGTTTTTT. Translating it yields CASSAGEVGKEKLFF. The full variable domain, rest sourced from reference TRBV19 and TRBJ1-4, is DGGITQSPKYLFRKEGQNVTLSCEQNLNHDAMYWYRQDPGQGLRLIYYSQIVNDFQKGDIAEGYSVSREKKESFPLTVTSAQKNPTAFYLCASSAGEVGKEKLFFGSGTQLSVL.